This entry describes one TCR beta chain. Its specificity is unknown. The sample originates from a study of vaccination and CD4 T cells after COVID-19. Study-wide background: The post-COVID sampling time was a median about 13 weeks after diagnosis, ranging from 35 to 161.

Treatment in this sample: approximately 10-day PBMC culture with coronavirus spike peptide pools or control peptides (ViraFEST assay). The CDR3 is made up of 14 amino acids. Germline assignment: CDR1 SGHRS and CDR2 YFSETQ. V lost 4 bases and J lost 4, with 15 bases in between. The assay that was used to sequence DNA from cultured CD4+ T cells was the Oncomine TCR Beta short-read assay. TCRdb fed the PCR reads into MiXCR, producing one record per CDR3 protein. Of around 19,000 distinct CDR3 sequences listed, 54% are singletons. Sequencing used CD4+ T cells from blood, cultured in vitro. The gene calls are TRBV5-1 and TRBJ2-7; weak D call: TRBD2 (5 bases). The receptor's source is a human donor who had recovered from COVID-19. The DNA of the CDR3 is TGCGCCAGCAGCATCGGCGCCGGAGGTTACGAGCAGTACTTC. Translated, it gives CASSIGAGGYEQYF. The whole variable domain, filled in from reference TRBV5-1 and TRBJ2-7, reads KAGVTQTPRYLIKTRGQQVTLSCSPISGHRSVSWYQQTPGQGLQFLFEYFSETQRNKGNFPGRFSGRQFSNSRSEMNVSTLELGDSALYLCASSIGAGGYEQYFGPGTRLTVT.